This TCR beta chain derives from a study of CD8+ T cells in alopecia areata. Study summary: The drug, oral tofacitinib, was given to treated patients at 5 to 10 mg twice daily. Study outcomes and limitations: A great number of expanded lesional clones endured in scalp and blood during tofacitinib.

Comment on this clone: Its target is unknown.

In each case, RNA was isolated and then reverse transcribed into cDNA as the sequencing template. Libraries were prepared by immunoSEQ multiplex PCR; TCRdb keeps only in-frame clonotypes and omits some of them. Counted here are about 190,000 clones, under 80% occurring once; the ten biggest clones make up 1.3%. Described treatment: oral pan-JAK inhibitor, 5-10 mg twice daily. The study team obtained lesional scalp punch biopsies and peripheral blood from alopecia areata patients. Starting from PBMCs, sorting isolated CD4+ and CD8+ T cells. This CDR3 has 15 amino acids. CDR1 and CDR2 (germline): SGHAT, FQNNGV. V was clipped by 3 bases and J by 3 bases; unmatched bases: 2.

V is TRBV11-2 and J is TRBJ2-2, with 9 bases fitting TRBD2. This material consisted of CD4+ T cells sorted from blood, taken at week 49, from a patient treated with tofacitinib. This receptor was obtained from a human donor with alopecia areata. This chain's CDR3 is CASSLRGGHTGELFF. DNA for the CDR3: TGTGCCAGCAGCTTGCGGGGGGGCCACACCGGGGAGCTGTTTTTT.